This note documents a single T cell receptor beta chain sequence. No antigen is known for it. The germline gives CDR1 SEHNR, CDR2 FQNEAQ (reference sequence). V shed 6 bases and J shed 2 bases, with 14 bases lying between them. This CDR3 contains 14 residues. Sequenced by immunoSEQ multiplex PCR; TCRdb stores in-frame clones only, minus some. Found here are 90,000 to 100,000 clones, approximately 90% of them singletons; the top ten hold about 7.8%. The data were obtained in a study of T cell responses to AZD1222 COVID-19 vaccine. Study conclusions and caveats: Only 5 to 7 AZD1222 recipients were seropositive at baseline.

This chain connects TRBV7-9 to TRBJ2-7; maybe TRBD2 (6 bases). Sequencing used peripheral blood, obtained on day 0 of AZD1222 vaccination. The receptor was isolated from an adult in good health. CDR3 nucleotide sequence: TGTGCCAGCAGTAGGGGCGGGATGACCTACGAGCAGTACTTC. Protein product: CASSRGGMTYEQYF.